A selection of T cell receptor beta chains follows, all from one sample in a study of identical twins. TCRdb itself ran the 5' RACE reads through MiXCR, one entry per CDR3 protein. The table shows 1.5 million to 2 million distinct CDR3 sequences, with around a third occurring only once. Sequencing was performed on cord blood. These receptors were collected from a newborn girl in good health. The CDR3 runs from the conserved cysteine through the conserved F or W. Each record gives: D gene, J gene, V gene, clone size, CDR3 protein, CDR3 DNA. D genes are given only for firm matches. Size tells how often a clone was seen (once, few, many) or the class of an expanded clone, and some rows leave it out.

NA | TRBJ2-1 | TRBV4-2 | few | CASSQGNGVVQFF | TGTGCCAGCAGCCAAGGAAACGGGGTGGTGCAGTTCTTC
NA | TRBJ2-7 | TRBV12-3/TRBV12-4 | NA | CASSTRRGLQVRPERLENYEQYF | TGTGCCAGCAGTACCCGTCGGGGTTTGCAAGTCCGACCTGAAAGACTAGAGAACTACGAGCAGTACTTC
NA | TRBJ2-3 | TRBV4-2 | many | CASSQFGGNTDTQYF | TGTGCCAGCAGCCAATTTGGGGGGAACACAGATACGCAGTATTTT
NA | TRBJ2-7 | TRBV20-1 | few | CSAHVRGGPYEQYF | TGCAGTGCTCACGTCAGGGGGGGCCCTTACGAGCAGTACTTC
TRBD2 | TRBJ2-2 | TRBV4-2 | NA | CASSQGAGGNTGELFF | TGTGCCAGCAGCCAGGGAGCGGGGGGGAACACCGGGGAGCTGTTTTTT
NA | TRBJ2-1 | TRBV3-1 | NA | CASRGGPLSYNEQFF | TGTGCCAGCAGAGGGGGGCCCCTCTCCTACAATGAGCAGTTCTTC
NA | TRBJ2-1 | TRBV27 | many | CASSFSRSSYNEQFF | TGTGCCAGCAGTTTTTCCCGGAGCTCCTACAATGAGCAGTTCTTC
NA | TRBJ1-2 | TRBV12-3/TRBV12-4 | few | CASSSPVTHLLSYGYTF | TGTGCCAGCAGTTCCCCCGTCACGCACCTTTTGTCTTATGGCTACACCTTC
TRBD1 | TRBJ1-1 | TRBV4-2 | few | CASSLHPGQLNTEAFF | TGTGCCAGCAGCCTACATCCGGGACAGCTGAACACTGAAGCTTTCTTT
NA | TRBJ2-1 | TRBV20-1 | NA | CSARGADESTYEQFF | TGCAGTGCTAGGGGGGCGGACGAGAGTACTTACGAGCAGTTCTTC
TRBD1 | TRBJ2-1 | TRBV12-3/TRBV12-4 | NA | CASSQRTGHSYNEQFF | TGTGCCAGCAGTCAAAGGACAGGGCACTCCTACAATGAGCAGTTCTTC
TRBD1 | TRBJ1-2 | TRBV12-3/TRBV12-4 | few | CASSGQDILYGYTF | TGTGCCAGCAGCGGACAGGACATTTTGTATGGCTACACCTTC
NA | TRBJ1-5 | TRBV12-3/TRBV12-4 | few | CASRDGLRNQPQHF | TGTGCCAGCAGAGACGGACTTCGCAATCAGCCCCAGCATTTT
TRBD2 | TRBJ2-3 | TRBV20-1 | few | CSAGSGRGGGDTQYF | TGCAGTGCTGGAAGCGGGAGGGGGGGCGGAGATACGCAGTATTTT
TRBD2 | TRBJ2-3 | TRBV3-1 | NA | CASSGLAGVYTQYF | TGTGCCAGCAGCGGACTAGCGGGAGTTTATACGCAGTATTTT
NA | TRBJ1-1 | TRBV6-1 | NA | CASSEGHLIYMNTEAFF | TGTGCCAGCAGTGAAGGACACCTCATTTACATGAACACTGAAGCTTTCTTT
NA | TRBJ1-5 | TRBV20-1 | few | CSAAGDQPQHF | TGCAGTGCGGCAGGGGATCAGCCCCAGCATTTT
TRBD2 | TRBJ2-7 | TRBV27 | few | CASSSRTSGGSHPYEQYF | TGTGCCAGCAGTTCGAGGACTAGCGGGGGCTCCCATCCGTACGAGCAGTACTTC
NA | TRBJ1-2 | TRBV5-5 | NA | CASSLGGLGRYGYTF | TGTGCCAGCAGCTTGGGAGGGTTGGGCAGATATGGCTACACCTTC
TRBD2 | TRBJ2-1 | TRBV12-3/TRBV12-4 | many | CASSLSGGGNEQFF | TGTGCCAGCAGTTTAAGCGGGGGGGGGAATGAGCAGTTCTTC
NA | TRBJ1-2 | TRBV29-1 | NA | CSVEARGKDYGYTF | TGCAGCGTTGAAGCAAGGGGAAAGGACTATGGCTACACCTTC
TRBD1 | TRBJ2-4 | TRBV6-6 | few | CASSYLGQETIQYF | TGTGCCAGCAGTTACCTGGGACAGGAAACCATTCAGTACTTC
NA | TRBJ1-2 | TRBV11-2 | NA | CASSLGSVGQEPSSNYGYTF | TGTGCCAGCAGCTTAGGTTCTGTGGGGCAAGAGCCAAGTTCGAACTATGGCTACACCTTC
TRBD2 | TRBJ2-2 | TRBV11-1 | NA | CASSKSGSNGELFF | TGTGCCAGCAGCAAAAGCGGGAGTAACGGGGAGCTGTTTTTT
TRBD2 | TRBJ2-5 | TRBV28 | NA | CASSSTTSWSQETQYF | TGTGCCAGCAGTTCCACGACTAGCTGGTCACAAGAGACCCAGTACTTC
TRBD1 | TRBJ1-2 | TRBV6-1 | NA | CASSLRWTGYGYTF | TGTGCCAGCAGCCTCCGGTGGACAGGCTATGGCTACACCTTC
NA | TRBJ1-2 | TRBV11-2 | few | CASSIPGGLGYTF | TGTGCCAGCAGCATACCGGGGGGGTTAGGCTACACCTTC
TRBD2 | TRBJ2-5 | TRBV2 | NA | CARTSGRANEQYF | TGTGCCAGGACTAGCGGGAGGGCCAATGAGCAGTACTTC
NA | TRBJ1-2 | TRBV12-3/TRBV12-4 | NA | CARSLGGYGYTF | TGTGCCCGCAGTTTAGGTGGCTATGGCTACACCTTC
TRBD2 | TRBJ2-3 | TRBV5-1 | few | CASSSYPLAGGPDTQYF | TGCGCCAGCAGCTCCTACCCACTAGCGGGAGGACCAGATACGCAGTATTTT
TRBD2 | TRBJ2-5 | TRBV27 | NA | CASATGTSVRETQYF | TGTGCCAGCGCCACCGGGACTAGTGTGCGAGAGACCCAGTACTTC
NA | TRBJ2-4 | TRBV6-5 | few | CASSYSGSAKNIQYF | TGTGCCAGCAGTTACTCTGGGAGTGCCAAAAACATTCAGTACTTC
NA | TRBJ1-1 | TRBV20-1 | NA | CSARDIGRTVNTEAFF | TGCAGTGCTAGGGACATCGGCCGGACAGTGAACACTGAAGCTTTCTTT
NA | TRBJ1-2 | TRBV27 | NA | CASSFREWGYTF | TGTGCCAGCAGTTTCAGGGAGTGGGGCTACACCTTC
NA | TRBJ1-2 | TRBV3-1 | NA | CASSQGAGYRDGYTF | TGTGCCAGCAGCCAAGGGGCGGGGTACAGGGACGGCTACACCTTC
NA | TRBJ2-1 | TRBV12-3/TRBV12-4 | few | CASSLVAAREQFF | TGTGCCAGCAGTTTAGTGGCTGCCAGGGAGCAGTTCTTC
TRBD2 | TRBJ2-1 | TRBV20-1 | NA | CSASRPSGANDEQFF | TGCAGTGCTAGTCGTCCTAGCGGGGCAAACGATGAGCAGTTCTTC
TRBD2 | TRBJ2-1 | TRBV28 | NA | CASSPAGLAALNEQFF | TGTGCCAGCAGTCCCGCAGGACTAGCGGCACTCAATGAGCAGTTCTTC
NA | TRBJ1-2 | TRBV14 | few | CASSQDRSLGYTF | TGTGCCAGCAGCCAAGATAGGTCACTTGGCTACACCTTC
NA | TRBJ2-7 | TRBV10-1 | NA | CASSPDQRSYNEQYF | TGCGCCAGCAGTCCCGATCAGCGGTCCTACAATGAGCAGTACTTC
TRBD2 | TRBJ2-1 | TRBV4-1 | NA | CAGSQGSGVIEQFF | TGCGCCGGCAGCCAAGGAAGCGGGGTTATTGAGCAGTTCTTC
TRBD2 | TRBJ2-3 | TRBV11-3 | NA | CASPAASGQSWGTDTQYF | TGTGCCAGTCCGGCGGCTAGCGGACAATCGTGGGGCACAGATACGCAGTATTTT
TRBD2 | TRBJ2-3 | TRBV5-5 | few | CASSLADLAVTDTQYF | TGTGCCAGCAGCTTGGCAGACCTAGCGGTCACAGATACGCAGTATTTT
NA | TRBJ2-3 | TRBV7-6 | few | CASSLDLGPSFDTQYF | TGTGCCAGCAGCTTAGATCTAGGGCCTTCATTCGATACGCAGTATTTT
TRBD1 | TRBJ2-7 | TRBV20-1 | NA | CSVEGQGNYEQYF | TGCAGTGTCGAAGGACAGGGCAACTACGAGCAGTACTTC
NA | TRBJ1-5 | TRBV27 | few | CASSFGAYSNQPQHF | TGTGCCAGCAGTTTCGGAGCTTATAGCAATCAGCCCCAGCATTTT
NA | TRBJ2-3 | TRBV5-6 | few | CASSNVPDTQYF | TGTGCCAGCAGCAACGTGCCAGATACGCAGTATTTT
NA | TRBJ1-5 | TRBV18 | once | CASSLGQHHNQPQHF | TGTGCCAGCTCACTTGGACAGCACCACAATCAGCCCCAGCATTTT
TRBD2 | TRBJ2-3 | TRBV28 | few | CASSATSSRPTDTQYF | TGTGCCAGCAGCGCGACTAGCAGCCGCCCCACAGATACGCAGTATTTT
NA | TRBJ2-1 | TRBV5-6 | few | CASSLWRGSYNEQFF | TGTGCCAGCAGCTTGTGGCGGGGCTCCTACAATGAGCAGTTCTTC
TRBD2 | TRBJ2-3 | TRBV12-3/TRBV12-4 | NA | CASSSRTSGGAIWDTQYF | TGTGCCAGCAGTTCGCGGACTAGCGGGGGTGCCATTTGGGATACGCAGTATTTT
NA | TRBJ2-7 | TRBV20-1 | NA | CSANGGSSYGQYF | TGCAGTGCTAACGGGGGCAGCTCCTACGGGCAGTACTTC
NA | TRBJ2-1 | TRBV7-9 | few | CASSLRALSPLYNEQFF | TGTGCCAGCAGCTTACGGGCGCTTAGCCCCTTATACAATGAGCAGTTCTTC
TRBD1 | TRBJ1-1 | TRBV6-2/TRBV6-3 | NA | CASSFDWTGPVRSEAFF | TGTGCCAGCAGTTTCGACTGGACAGGGCCGGTCCGGTCGGAAGCTTTCTTT
NA | TRBJ1-1 | TRBV20-1 | NA | CSARESGRGGEAFF | TGCAGTGCTAGAGAATCGGGCAGGGGAGGTGAAGCTTTCTTT